Each of the 6 T cell receptor beta chains below was sequenced from the same sample in a study of cytomegalovirus exposure and HLA in healthy donors. Libraries were prepared by immunoSEQ multiplex PCR; TCRdb keeps only in-frame clonotypes and omits some of them. The data hold roughly 270,000 clones, with approximately 90% observed a single time. Sequencing used PBMCs. The receptors here all came from a woman aged 18 to 35 in good health and CMV-seronegative.

This clone was observed a single time. This rearrangement joins TRBV28 to TRBJ1-5; D is unresolved. The CDR3 consists of 14 residues. Trimming stripped 3 bases from V and 4 bases from J, with 10 bases between. Germline V gives CDR1 MDHEN, CDR2 SYDVKM. CDR3 coding DNA: TGTGCCAGCAGTTTCCGGGTCCCAAATCAGCCCCAGCATTTT. Its protein is CASSFRVPNQPQHF.

The CDR3 coding sequence is TGTGCCAGCAGCTTAGTAGGTAGCCAGAACACTGAAGCTTTCTTT. This gives the protein CASSLVGSQNTEAFF. V is TRBV7-4 and J is TRBJ1-1; D is uncertain. Germline lookup yields CDR1 SGHVT and CDR2 SQSDAQ. V lost 1 base to trimming and J lost 1 base, with 10 bases between them. The CDR3 is 15 residues long.

The V call is TRBV28, the J call TRBJ1-5; D unclear. Germline CDR1 MDHEN, CDR2 SYDVKM. The V end lost 6 bases, the J end lost 0 bases, and 9 bases lay between the germline ends. There are 14 residues in the CDR3. The CDR3 nucleotides read TGTGCCAGCAGACTCGAATATAGCAATCAGCCCCAGCATTTT. Translation gives CASRLEYSNQPQHF.

This chain uses TRBV19 with TRBJ1-5; 8 bases map to TRBD1. V trimming: 7 bases; J trimming: 7 bases; junction bases outside the gene matches: 6. The germline V gene has CDR1 LNHDA and CDR2 SQIVND (reference sequence). The CDR3 spans 13 residues. This chain's CDR3 is CASMDREGQPQHF. Written as DNA, the CDR3 is TGTGCCAGTATGGACAGGGAGGGACAGCCCCAGCATTTT. The whole variable domain, remainder taken from reference TRBV19 and TRBJ1-5, is DGGITQSPKYLFRKEGQNVTLSCEQNLNHDAMYWYRQDPGQGLRLIYYSQIVNDFQKGDIAEGYSVSREKKESFPLTVTSAQKNPTAFYLCASMDREGQPQHFGDGTRLSIL.

V gene TRBV5-4 combines with J gene TRBJ2-1; TRBD2 agrees at 15 bases. Trimming cost V 4 bases and J 13 bases; bases outside gene matches: 15. The CDR3 contains 17 residues. Germline V gene data show CDR1 as SGHNT and CDR2 as YYREEE (reference sequence). The CDR3: CASSPSGLAGGPLVQFF. CDR3 DNA sequence: TGTGCCAGCAGCCCTAGCGGACTAGCGGGAGGGCCCCTCGTACAGTTCTTC.

This rearrangement joins TRBV4-3 to TRBJ1-4; D not certain. This CDR3 has 15 amino acids. Trimming took 0 bases from V and 4 from J, leaving 9 bases between them. Germline CDR1 reads LGHNA; CDR2 reads YSLEER. Written as DNA, the CDR3 is TGCGCCAGCAGCCAAGATTTGGGAGATAATGAAAAACTGTTTTTT. It yields the protein CASSQDLGDNEKLFF.